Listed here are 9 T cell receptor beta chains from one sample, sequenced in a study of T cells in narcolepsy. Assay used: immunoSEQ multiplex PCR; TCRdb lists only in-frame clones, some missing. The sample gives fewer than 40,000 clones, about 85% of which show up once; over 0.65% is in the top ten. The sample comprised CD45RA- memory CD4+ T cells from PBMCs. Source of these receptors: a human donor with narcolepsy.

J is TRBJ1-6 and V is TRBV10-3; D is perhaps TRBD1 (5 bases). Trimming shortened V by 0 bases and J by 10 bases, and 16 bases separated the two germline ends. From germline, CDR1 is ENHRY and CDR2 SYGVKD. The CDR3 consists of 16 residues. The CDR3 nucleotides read TGTGCCATCAGTGAGTCGTTTGGGGGTGGTGTGTCACCCCTCCACTTT. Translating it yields CAISESFGGGVSPLHF.

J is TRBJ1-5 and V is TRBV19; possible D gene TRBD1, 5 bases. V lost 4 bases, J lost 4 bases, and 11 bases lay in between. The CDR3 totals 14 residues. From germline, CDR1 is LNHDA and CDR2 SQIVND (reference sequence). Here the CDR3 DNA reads TGTGCCAGTAGTAGGCAGCAGGGTAATCAGCCCCAGCATTTT. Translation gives CASSRQQGNQPQHF.

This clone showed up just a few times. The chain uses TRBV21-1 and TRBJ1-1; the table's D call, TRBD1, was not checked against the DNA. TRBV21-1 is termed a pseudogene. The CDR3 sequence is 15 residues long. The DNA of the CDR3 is TGTGCCAGCAGCCTTGTAGACATGATAGACACTGAAGCTTTCTTT. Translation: CASSLVDMIDTEAFF.

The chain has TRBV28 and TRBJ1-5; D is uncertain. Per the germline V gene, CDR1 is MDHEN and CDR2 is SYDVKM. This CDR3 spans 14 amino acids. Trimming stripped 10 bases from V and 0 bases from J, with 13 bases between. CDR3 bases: TGTGCCACTCCCGAGAGATATAGCAATCAGCCCCAGCATTTT. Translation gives CATPERYSNQPQHF.

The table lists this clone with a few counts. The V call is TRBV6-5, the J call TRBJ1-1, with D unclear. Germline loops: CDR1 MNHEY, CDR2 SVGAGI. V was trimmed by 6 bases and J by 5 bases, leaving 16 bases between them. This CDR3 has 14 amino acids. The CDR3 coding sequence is TGTGCCAGCAGACCCGGTCCCGCCGGGACTGAAGCTTTCTTT. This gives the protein CASRPGPAGTEAFF.

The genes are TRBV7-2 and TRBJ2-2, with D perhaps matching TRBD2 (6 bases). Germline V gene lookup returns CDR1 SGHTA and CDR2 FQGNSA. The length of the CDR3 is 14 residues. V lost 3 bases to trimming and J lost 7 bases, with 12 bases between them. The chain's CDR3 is CASSFGPRGGELFF. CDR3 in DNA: TGTGCCAGCAGCTTTGGGCCGCGGGGCGGGGAGCTGTTTTTT.

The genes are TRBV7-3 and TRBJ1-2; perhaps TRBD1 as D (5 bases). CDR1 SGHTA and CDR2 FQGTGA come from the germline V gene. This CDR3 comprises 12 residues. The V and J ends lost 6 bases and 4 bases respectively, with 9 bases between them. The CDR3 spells CASSTGVYGYTF. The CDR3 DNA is TGTGCCAGCAGTACGGGGGTCTATGGCTACACCTTC.

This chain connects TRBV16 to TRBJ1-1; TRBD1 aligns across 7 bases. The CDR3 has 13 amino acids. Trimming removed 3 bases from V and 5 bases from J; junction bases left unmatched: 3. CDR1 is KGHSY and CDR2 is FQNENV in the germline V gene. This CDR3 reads CASSHTGDTEAFF. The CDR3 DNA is TGTGCCAGCAGCCATACAGGGGATACTGAAGCTTTCTTT.

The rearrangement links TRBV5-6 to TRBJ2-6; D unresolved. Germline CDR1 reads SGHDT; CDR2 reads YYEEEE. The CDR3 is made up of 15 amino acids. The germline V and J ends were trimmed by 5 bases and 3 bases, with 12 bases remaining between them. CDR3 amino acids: CASSSTVLGANVLTF. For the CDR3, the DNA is TGTGCCAGCAGTTCCACGGTACTTGGGGCCAACGTCCTGACTTTC.